Listed below are T cell receptor beta chains from one sample, sequenced in a study of blood T cell repertoires in COVID-19. Sequenced by immunoSEQ multiplex PCR; TCRdb stores in-frame clones only, minus some. This table has a few hundred thousand clones, 90% appearing once. The sample was peripheral blood. The source of these receptors is a woman between 35 and 50 years old with COVID-19, enrolled during active disease. Each CDR3 is given with its conserved first and last residue. The D gene is left open where the match is weak. Rows give clone size only sometimes, using once, few, many, or a class for an expanded clone.

TRBJ1-6 | TRBV7-2 | . | . | CASSPPFLGANSPLHF | TGTGCCAGCAGCCCGCCGTTTTTGGGGGCGAATTCACCCCTCCACTTT
TRBJ1-4 | TRBV4-3 | . | . | CASSQFPGTLGKLFF | TGCGCCAGCAGCCAATTCCCTGGGACACTAGGAAAACTGTTTTTT
TRBJ1-6 | TRBV12-3/TRBV12-4 | . | . | CASRYRYSPLHF | TGTGCCAGCAGGTACAGGTATTCACCCCTCCACTTT
TRBJ2-1 | TRBV7-9 | . | TRBD2 | CASSILAAHEQFF | TGTGCCAGCAGCATACTAGCGGCTCATGAGCAGTTCTTC
TRBJ2-5 | TRBV4-1 | . | TRBD2 | CASSQEGAGGKTQETQYF | TGCGCCAGCAGCCAAGAAGGGGCGGGAGGAAAAACTCAAGAGACCCAGTACTTC
TRBJ2-7 | TRBV27 | . | TRBD2 | CASSLWGTSDYEQYF | TGTGCCAGCAGTTTATGGGGGACTAGCGACTACGAGCAGTACTTC
TRBJ1-4 | TRBV5-6 | . | . | CASSLGQKPATNEKLFF | TGTGCCAGCAGCTTGGGACAGAAACCTGCAACTAATGAAAAACTGTTTTTT
TRBJ1-2 | TRBV4-2 | . | . | CASSQQDRDYGYTF | TGTGCCAGCAGCCAACAGGACAGAGACTATGGCTACACCTTC
TRBJ2-7 | TRBV4-3 | . | . | CASSQGTSYEQYF | TGCGCCAGCAGCCAGGGCACATCCTACGAGCAGTACTTC
TRBJ1-2 | TRBV12-3/TRBV12-4 | . | TRBD1 | CASRGTGLRGYTF | TGTGCCAGCAGGGGGACAGGCCTGAGGGGCTACACCTTC
TRBJ1-4 | TRBV2 | . | . | CASSSSAANEKLFF | TGTGCCAGCAGTAGCTCGGCGGCTAATGAAAAACTGTTTTTT
TRBJ2-7 | TRBV19 | . | TRBD1 | CASSSRDRVYEQYF | TGTGCCAGTAGTAGCCGGGACAGGGTCTACGAGCAGTACTTC
TRBJ1-6 | TRBV19 | . | . | CASRGGPPNSPLHF | TGTGCCAGTAGGGGGGGTCCCCCTAATTCACCCCTCCACTTT
TRBJ2-7 | TRBV9 | . | TRBD1 | CASSVAMTGGVHEQYF | TGTGCCAGCAGCGTAGCTATGACAGGGGGAGTCCACGAGCAGTACTTC
TRBJ2-2 | TRBV6-2/TRBV6-3 | . | . | CASSDRGELFF | TGTGCCAGCAGTGACAGGGGGGAGCTGTTTTTT
TRBJ1-1 | TRBV29-1 | . | . | CSVTNGGADTEAFF | TGCAGCGTTACGAATGGGGGCGCGGACACTGAAGCTTTCTTT
TRBJ1-2 | TRBV28 | . | . | CASSYHTGNYGYTF | TGTGCCAGCAGCTACCATACAGGGAACTATGGCTACACCTTC
TRBJ2-2 | TRBV7-2 | . | TRBD1 | CASSRDRGSSGELFF | TGTGCCAGCAGCCGGGACAGGGGTAGTTCCGGGGAGCTGTTTTTT
TRBJ2-7 | TRBV5-8 | . | . | CASSLWPSYEQYF | TGTGCCAGCAGCTTGTGGCCCTCCTACGAGCAGTACTTC
TRBJ1-1 | TRBV10-3 | . | . | CAIRGRGNTEAFF | TGTGCCATCAGGGGCAGGGGGAACACTGAAGCTTTCTTT
TRBJ2-3 | TRBV18 | . | . | CASSPVGGPDTQYF | TGTGCCAGCTCACCAGTTGGGGGCCCAGATACGCAGTATTTT
TRBJ1-1 | TRBV7-8 | few | . | CASSTEALQGKNTEAFF | TGTGCCAGCAGCACTGAGGCCCTACAGGGAAAGAACACTGAAGCTTTCTTT
TRBJ1-2 | TRBV28 | . | TRBD1 | CASSDPGTVYGYTF | TGTGCCAGCAGTGACCCCGGGACAGTCTATGGCTACACCTTC
TRBJ2-3 | TRBV3-1/TRBV3-2 | . | TRBD2 | CASSQGGLAGVEDTQYF | TGTGCCAGCAGCCAAGGGGGACTAGCGGGGGTGGAAGATACGCAGTATTTT
TRBJ2-7 | TRBV4-1 | . | TRBD1 | CASSPHGTGLSYEQYF | TGCGCCAGCAGCCCCCACGGGACAGGGTTATCCTACGAGCAGTACTTC
TRBJ1-6 | TRBV5-6 | . | TRBD1 | CASRLGQGAVNSPLHF | TGTGCCAGCAGACTGGGACAGGGGGCGGTTAATTCACCCCTCCACTTT
TRBJ2-7 | TRBV7-2 | . | TRBD2 | CASSSEGGSFSYEQYF | TGTGCCAGCAGTTCCGAGGGAGGGAGTTTTTCCTACGAGCAGTACTTC
TRBJ1-1 | TRBV6-6 | . | . | CASRKEGSWTEAFF | TGTGCCAGCAGAAAGGAGGGGAGTTGGACTGAAGCTTTCTTT
TRBJ2-6 | TRBV28 | . | . | CASRELTSGANVLTF | TGTGCCAGCAGGGAACTAACCTCTGGGGCCAACGTCCTGACTTTC
TRBJ2-3 | TRBV6-5 | . | . | CASSYSISVDTQYF | TGTGCCAGCAGTTACTCGATATCAGTAGATACGCAGTATTTT
TRBJ1-1 | TRBV7-9 | . | TRBD1 | CASSSTGGAWIKGAFF | TGTGCCAGCAGCTCGACAGGGGGCGCTTGGATTAAAGGAGCTTTCTTT
TRBJ2-3 | TRBV18 | . | TRBD2 | CASSAPGLAVADTQYF | TGTGCCAGCTCAGCTCCGGGACTAGCGGTTGCAGATACGCAGTATTTT
TRBJ1-6 | TRBV27 | . | . | CASSFSYNSGRRYF | TGTGCCAGCAGTTTCTCCTATAATTCGGGGAGGAGATACTTT
TRBJ2-1 | TRBV4-2 | once | . | CASSQGQRAYNEQFF | TGTGCCAGCAGCCAAGGACAGCGCGCCTACAATGAGCAGTTCTTC
TRBJ2-1 | TRBV11-3 | . | . | CASSSRGRNEQFF | TGTGCCAGCAGCTCCCGGGGGAGGAATGAGCAGTTCTTC
TRBJ2-3 | TRBV6-5 | . | . | CASSFTPRGPDTQYF | TGTGCCAGCAGCTTTACCCCCAGGGGACCAGATACGCAGTATTTT
TRBJ2-7 | TRBV6-1 | . | . | CASSDEDRLYEQYF | TGTGCCAGCAGTGATGAGGACAGACTATACGAGCAGTACTTC
TRBJ1-1 | TRBV28 | . | TRBD1 | CASSDGQGSEAFF | TGTGCCAGCAGTGACGGACAGGGGTCTGAAGCTTTCTTT
TRBJ2-2 | TRBV18 | . | TRBD1 | CASSPRQGASTGELFF | TGTGCCAGCTCACCCCGGCAGGGGGCTAGCACCGGGGAGCTGTTTTTT
TRBJ1-2 | TRBV18 | . | TRBD1 | CASPPSWDRGVYGYTF | TGTGCCAGCCCACCTTCCTGGGACAGGGGGGTTTATGGCTACACCTTC
TRBJ2-1 | TRBV19 | . | . | CASTSGQLYNEQFF | TGTGCCAGCACCTCCGGACAGTTATACAATGAGCAGTTCTTC
TRBJ1-2 | TRBV6-5 | . | . | CASNRRGYGYTF | TGTGCCAGCAATCGACGGGGATATGGCTACACCTTC
TRBJ2-1 | TRBV15 | . | . | CATSRGGRGLYNEQFF | TGTGCCACCAGCAGGGGGGGGCGGGGGCTCTACAATGAGCAGTTCTTC
TRBJ2-7 | TRBV11-2 | . | . | CASSLTGTTGFYEQYF | TGTGCCAGCAGCTTGACCGGGACAACAGGGTTCTACGAGCAGTACTTC
TRBJ1-2 | TRBV7-9 | . | TRBD1 | CASSLKTGTYGYTF | TGTGCCAGCAGCTTAAAGACAGGGACATATGGCTACACCTTC
TRBJ1-1 | TRBV6-5 | . | TRBD1 | CASSRGGAGNTEAFF | TGTGCCAGCAGTCGAGGGGGCGCCGGGAACACTGAAGCTTTCTTT
TRBJ2-2 | TRBV19 | once | TRBD2 | CASIFSGRGSGELFF | TGTGCCAGTATCTTCAGCGGGAGGGGGTCCGGGGAGCTGTTTTTT
TRBJ2-4 | TRBV7-2 | . | TRBD2 | CASSFRGGTHIQYF | TGTGCCAGCAGCTTCCGGGGGGGGACGCACATTCAGTACTTC
TRBJ1-5 | TRBV30 | . | TRBD1 | CAWRSGGNNQPQHF | TGTGCCTGGAGGTCAGGGGGAAACAATCAGCCCCAGCATTTT